This T cell receptor (beta chain) was sequenced during a study of blood T cells in healthy people across ages. CDR3 length equals 19 residues. Germline CDR1 reads MDHEN; CDR2 reads SYDVKM. Trimming took 1 base from V and 4 from J; bases not matched to a gene: 6. The use of a sample-barcoded 5' primer and a J-beta primer mix characterized a second PCR of about 7 to 12 cycles. TCRdb reanalysed the 5' RACE reads using MiXCR and keeps one entry per CDR3 protein. Found here are more than 900,000 distinct CDR3 sequences, under 30% of them singletons; the top ten hold around 0.75%. A further study also used this sample, focusing on T cells of mothers and their children.

The origin of this receptor is a girl aged 2 to 10 in good health. Sequenced: blood. V usage is TRBV28 and J usage is TRBJ2-6; 14 bases agree with TRBD2. The CDR3 DNA follows: TGTGCCAGCAGTTTATTACGACTAGCGGGAGGGCTAGGGGCCAACGTCCTGACTTTC. Encoded protein: CASSLLRLAGGLGANVLTF.